There are a few counts of the clone carrying this T cell receptor (beta chain). Its cognate antigen is unknown. This sample was included in a study of T-cell reconstitution after alpha-beta-depleted transplantation in children. As it was prepared, the TCRbeta library received unique molecular identifiers. MiXCR was run by TCRdb on the PCR reads, yielding one entry per CDR3 protein. The data contain around 370,000 distinct CDR3 sequences, 15% to 20% of them singletons. This CDR3 has 18 amino acids. The J segment lost 2 bases and the V segment lost 0 bases, leaving 12 bases of the junction unmatched. Germline V lookup: CDR1 DFQATT, CDR2 SNEGSKA (reference sequence). Study results and caveats: There were some patients whose high TCRbeta diversity at day 60 came from surviving recipient T cells and thymic progenitors. The study reportedly traced alpha-beta T cells about two months after transplant to several hundred expanded graft clones. T cells produced anew were the main source of T-cell counts and diversity one year after transplant.

The chain carries TRBV20-1 and TRBJ2-5; 10 nucleotides match TRBD2. This TCR was recovered from a male patient aged 2-9 years who had a stem cell transplant for acute lymphoblastic leukemia, so the T cells may come from the graft donor. Here the sequenced sample was PBMCs, mostly from graft donor cells, taken 360 days after TCRalphabeta/CD19-depleted stem cell transplant. This CDR3 reads CSARDPSGRSRPQETQYF. CDR3 sequence (DNA): TGCAGTGCTAGAGACCCTAGCGGGAGATCGAGGCCGCAAGAGACCCAGTACTTC.